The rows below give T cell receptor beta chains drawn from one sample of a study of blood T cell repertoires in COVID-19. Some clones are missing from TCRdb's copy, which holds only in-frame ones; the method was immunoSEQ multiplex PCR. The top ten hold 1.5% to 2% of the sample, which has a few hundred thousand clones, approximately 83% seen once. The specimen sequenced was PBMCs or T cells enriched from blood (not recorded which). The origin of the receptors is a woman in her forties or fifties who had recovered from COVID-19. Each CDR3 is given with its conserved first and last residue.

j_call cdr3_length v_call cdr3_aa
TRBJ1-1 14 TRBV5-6 CASSGESRGTEAFF
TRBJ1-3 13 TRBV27 CASIPPQGNTIYF
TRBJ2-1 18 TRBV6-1 CASSEVELGGASYNEQFF
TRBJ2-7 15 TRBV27 CASSLSGQGSYEQYF
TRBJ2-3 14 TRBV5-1 CASSPGQGTTLTTF
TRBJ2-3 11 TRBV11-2 CASSRGGTQYF
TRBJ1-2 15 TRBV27 CASSPLDRAQVGYTF
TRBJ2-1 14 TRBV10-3 CAISPQASYNEQFF
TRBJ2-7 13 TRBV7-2 CASSPRLGLEQYF
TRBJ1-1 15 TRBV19 CASSMRRQGWAEAFF
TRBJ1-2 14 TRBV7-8 CASSLSGTAYGYTF
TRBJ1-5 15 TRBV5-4 CASSLDRVSNQPQHF
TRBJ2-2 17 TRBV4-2 CASSQDVSGSGTGELFF
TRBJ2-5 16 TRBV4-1 CASSQFLRGAGETQYF
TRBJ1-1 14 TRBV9 CASSVGTMNTEAFF
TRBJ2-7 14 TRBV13 CAERSGLEPYEQYF
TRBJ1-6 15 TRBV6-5 CASSYLGAGNSPLHF
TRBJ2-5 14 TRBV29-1 CSVHGQGVRETQYF
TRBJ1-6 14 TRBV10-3 CAISESYTEGTLHF
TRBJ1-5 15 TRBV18 CASSPLGTGTQPQHF
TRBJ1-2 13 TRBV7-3 CASSSQGDYGYTF
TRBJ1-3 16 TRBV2 CASSESPLLSGNTIYF
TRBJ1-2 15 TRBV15 CATSGGQANVYGYTF
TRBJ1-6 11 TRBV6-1 CASSDNRALHF
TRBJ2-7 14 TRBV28 CASSLTGSLYEQYF
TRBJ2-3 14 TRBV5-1 CASSPQGRGDTQYF
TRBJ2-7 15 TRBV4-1 CASSQDGAGGLEQYF
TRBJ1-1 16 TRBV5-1 CASRGSIWTGGTEAFF